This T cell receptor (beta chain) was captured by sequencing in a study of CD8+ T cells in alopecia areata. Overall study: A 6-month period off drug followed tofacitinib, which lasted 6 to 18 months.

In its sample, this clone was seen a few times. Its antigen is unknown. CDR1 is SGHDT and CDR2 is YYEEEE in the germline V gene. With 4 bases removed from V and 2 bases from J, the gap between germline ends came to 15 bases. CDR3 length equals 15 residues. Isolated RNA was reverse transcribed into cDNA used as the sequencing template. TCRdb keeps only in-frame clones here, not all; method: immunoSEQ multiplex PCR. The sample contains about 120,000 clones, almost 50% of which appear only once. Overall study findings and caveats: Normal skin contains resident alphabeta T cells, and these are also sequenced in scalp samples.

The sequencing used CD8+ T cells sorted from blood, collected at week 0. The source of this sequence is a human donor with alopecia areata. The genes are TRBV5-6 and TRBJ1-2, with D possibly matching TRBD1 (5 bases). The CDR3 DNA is TGTGCCAGCAGCACTCAACAGGAAACGAACTATGGCTACACCTTC. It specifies CASSTQQETNYGYTF.